This T cell receptor (beta chain) was captured in a study of human T cells and chemical hapten exposure. Study summary: DPC at 2% was the sensitizing agent, placed on around 2 cm by around 2 cm of upper inner arm skin.

This clonotype was seen ten or more times. TCRdb re-analysed the RACE reads in MiXCR, keeping a single row per CDR3 protein. The sample includes under 150,000 distinct CDR3 sequences, about an eighth of them seen just once. Germline V lookup: CDR1 SGHAT, CDR2 FQNNGV. The CDR3 is 13 residues long. Trimming removed 3 bases from V and 8 bases from J, with 13 bases in between. As to time point: patch test 1, 2 weeks after DPC sensitization. Treatment denoted: therapeutic diphenylcyclopropenone sensitization with weekly scalp DPC. The V call is TRBV11-2, the J call TRBJ1-1; no firm D call. This TCR derives from a woman between 45 and 65 years old with alopecia areata. Some clones in this sample may be carry-over from other donors' samples. Here the sequenced sample was whole blood, taken in connection with sensitization to the hapten diphenylcyclopropenone (DPC). CDR3 nucleotides: TGTGCCAGCAGCTTGACCTTACGTGCCGAAGCTTTCTTT. Its translation: CASSLTLRAEAFF. The full variable domain, in which reference TRBV11-2 and TRBJ1-1 provide the parts outside the CDR3, is EAGVAQSPRYKIIEKRQSVAFWCNPISGHATLYWYQQILGQGPKLLIQFQNNGVVDDSQLPKDRFSAERLKGVDSTLKIQPAKLEDSAVYLCASSLTLRAEAFFGQGTRLTVV.